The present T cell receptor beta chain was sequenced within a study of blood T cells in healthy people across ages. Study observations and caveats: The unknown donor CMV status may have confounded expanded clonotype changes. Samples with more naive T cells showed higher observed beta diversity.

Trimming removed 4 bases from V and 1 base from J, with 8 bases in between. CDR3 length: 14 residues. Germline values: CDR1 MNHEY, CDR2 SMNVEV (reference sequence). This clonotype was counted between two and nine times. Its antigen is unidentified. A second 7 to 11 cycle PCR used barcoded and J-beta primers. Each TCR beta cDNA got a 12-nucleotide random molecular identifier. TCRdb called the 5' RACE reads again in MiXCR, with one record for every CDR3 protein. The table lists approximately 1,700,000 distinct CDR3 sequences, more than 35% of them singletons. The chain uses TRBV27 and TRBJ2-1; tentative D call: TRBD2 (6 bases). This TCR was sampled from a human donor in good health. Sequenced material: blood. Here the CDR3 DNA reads TGTGCCAGCAGTTGGACTAAATCCTACAATGAGCAGTTCTTC. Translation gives CASSWTKSYNEQFF.